These T cell receptor beta chains were read from a single sample in a study of shared clonotypes between healthy human individuals. The assay was immunoSEQ multiplex PCR, and TCRdb's table has in-frame clones only and misses some. The sample holds 1.5 million to 2.5 million clones, about 94% seen once. The specimen sequenced was naive CD8+ T cells sorted from blood. The receptors shown here come from a man younger than 30 in good health. Both conserved end residues are part of each CDR3. A D gene is named only where the DNA matches it firmly. Clone size is not always given. Where it is, it says once, few, many or a class for expanded clones.

TRBV6-5	.	TRBJ1-1	.	TGTGCCAGCAGTGGGCTGGGTGGGCCTGAAGCTTTCTTT	CASSGLGGPEAFF
TRBV27	.	TRBJ1-1	.	TGTGCCAGCAGTTTATTAGGCAGCAACACTGAAGCTTTCTTT	CASSLLGSNTEAFF
TRBV2	.	TRBJ1-1	TRBD1	TGTGCCAGCAGACCGGGACAGGGGTTGAACACTGAAGCTTTCTTT	CASRPGQGLNTEAFF
TRBV15	.	TRBJ2-3	TRBD2	TGTGCCACCAGCAGAGGGACTAGCGGGCCTAGCACAGATACGCAGTATTTT	CATSRGTSGPSTDTQYF
TRBV4-1	.	TRBJ2-2	.	TGCGCCAGCAGCCCGAGGGGCGGGGAGCTGTTTTTT	CASSPRGGELFF
TRBV6-1	.	TRBJ2-5	.	TGTGCCAGCAGTGAAGCGGGGTGGGTAGCGAGGAAATCTCAAGAGACCCAGTACTTC	CASSEAGWVARKSQETQYF
TRBV5-1	.	TRBJ1-4	TRBD1	TGCGCCAGCAGCTACGTTTTGGCCGGACAGGGGGCTGAAAAACTGTTTTTT	CASSYVLAGQGAEKLFF
TRBV27	.	TRBJ2-7	.	TGTGCCAGCAGCTTATCAGGGGAATTAGCCTACGAGCAGTACTTC	CASSLSGELAYEQYF
TRBV28	.	TRBJ2-7	.	TGTGCCAGCCGTGGGTCCAGGGGTTTTCCCTACGAGCAGTACTTC	CASRGSRGFPYEQYF
TRBV7-9	.	TRBJ2-7	TRBD2	TGTGCCAGCAGCACCTTGGTGTTTACAGCGGGAGTTCCGTACGAGCAGTACTTC	CASSTLVFTAGVPYEQYF
TRBV27	few	TRBJ1-1	.	TGTGCCAGCAGTTTAGAGGGAGGGACTGAAGCTTTCTTT	CASSLEGGTEAFF
TRBV4-1	once	TRBJ2-1	TRBD2	TGCGCCAGCAGCCAAGGTCCTAGCGGGGGCAACAATGAGCAGTTCTTC	CASSQGPSGGNNEQFF
TRBV6-1	.	TRBJ2-7	TRBD1	TGTGCCAGCAGCGAGCCTCAGGGGGCAACCGAGCAGTACTTC	CASSEPQGATEQYF
TRBV9	.	TRBJ1-5	.	TGTGCCAGCAGCGTATCAGGGGTCAATCAGCCCCAGCATTTT	CASSVSGVNQPQHF
TRBV7-6	.	TRBJ1-4	TRBD1	TGTGCCAGCAGCCAGGGTGGGACAGGGGTTGAAAAACTGTTTTTT	CASSQGGTGVEKLFF
TRBV5-1	once	TRBJ2-7	TRBD1	TGCGCCAGCAGCCTACGTAGTACGGGACAGGGTGGTTACGAGCAGTACTTC	CASSLRSTGQGGYEQYF
TRBV11-2	once	TRBJ2-7	.	TGTGCCAGCAGCTTAGTTGGCGACAGCCCCTACGAGCAGTACTTC	CASSLVGDSPYEQYF
TRBV7-6	.	TRBJ2-1	.	TGTGCCAGCAGCTTACAGTCCGACAATGAGCAGTTCTTC	CASSLQSDNEQFF
TRBV30	.	TRBJ1-4	TRBD1	TGTGCCTGGAGTTTCCCCCCTGGGACAGTCAATGAAAAACTGTTTTTT	CAWSFPPGTVNEKLFF
TRBV7-9	.	TRBJ2-1	.	TGTGCCAGCAGCCTCACTAGTGGAGATGAGCAGTTCTTC	CASSLTSGDEQFF
TRBV29-1	.	TRBJ2-7	.	TGCAGCGTTGAGGACAATAACTACGAGCAGTACTTC	CSVEDNNYEQYF
TRBV10-3	few	TRBJ2-7	.	TGTGCCATCAGTGAGTATGAGGCCCTCTCCTACGAGCAGTACTTC	CAISEYEALSYEQYF
TRBV28	.	TRBJ2-5	.	TGTGCCAGCACCGGGCTACCCCAAGAGACCCAGTACTTC	CASTGLPQETQYF
TRBV11-2	.	TRBJ2-7	TRBD1	TGTGCCAGCAGCCCTGGACAGGGAGCAGGCGAGCAGTACTTC	CASSPGQGAGEQYF
TRBV9	.	TRBJ1-1	.	TGTGCCAGCAGCGTGACAGGCGGCGACACTGAAGCTTTCTTT	CASSVTGGDTEAFF
TRBV5-6	.	TRBJ2-7	.	TGTGCCAGCAGCGTCCGATTGCCCGAGCAGTACTTC	CASSVRLPEQYF
TRBV5-4	once	TRBJ1-6	.	TGTGCCAGCAGCTTGGAAGGGAATTCACCCCTCCACTTT	CASSLEGNSPLHF
TRBV7-8	.	TRBJ1-6	.	TGTGCCAGCAGCTTAGATTCACCCCTCCACTTT	CASSLDSPLHF
TRBV20-1	.	TRBJ2-3	.	TGCAGTGCTAGAAGGGCAGATACGCAGTATTTT	CSARRADTQYF
TRBV5-4	.	TRBJ2-1	TRBD2	TGTGCCAGCAGCTTGGGACTAGCGGGAGTCGGTGAGCAGTTCTTC	CASSLGLAGVGEQFF
TRBV5-6	.	TRBJ2-3	.	TGTGCCAGCAGCTGGGGAAGTGCAGATACGCAGTATTTT	CASSWGSADTQYF
TRBV6-1	once	TRBJ2-7	TRBD1	TGTGCCAGCAGTGGAGACAGGGGCTACGAGCAGTACTTC	CASSGDRGYEQYF
TRBV28	.	TRBJ2-7	.	TGTGCCTCTACCGCCTCCGGGGTCCACGAGCAGTACTTC	CASTASGVHEQYF
TRBV5-6	.	TRBJ1-5	.	TGTGCCAGCAGCTCGACAGGTCAGCCCCAGCATTTT	CASSSTGQPQHF
TRBV4-3	once	TRBJ2-7	TRBD2	TGCGCCAGCAGCCCTTCAACTCGGGAGGACTACGAGCAGTACTTC	CASSPSTREDYEQYF
TRBV30	.	TRBJ2-1	TRBD2	TGTGCCTGGAGTGTGGGAGGGACTGGGGACAATGAGCAGTTCTTC	CAWSVGGTGDNEQFF
TRBV30	.	TRBJ2-7	.	TGTGCCTGGGACAGGCGGGACACCAAAGCTCGGGAGCAGTACTTC	CAWDRRDTKAREQYF
TRBV2	.	TRBJ1-5	.	TGTGCCAGCAGTGGGATGACGGGCAATCAGCCCCAGCATTTT	CASSGMTGNQPQHF
TRBV11-2	.	TRBJ2-7	TRBD2	TGTGCCAGCAGCGAAGGACTAGCGGGAGTGCAGCAGTACTTC	CASSEGLAGVQQYF
TRBV7-9	once	TRBJ2-1	.	TGTGCCAGCAGCTCCCGATCATCGGGGGTCCCCAATGAGCAGTTCTTC	CASSSRSSGVPNEQFF
TRBV7-9	.	TRBJ2-2	.	TGTGCCAGCAGCCCCTCCACCGGGGAGCTGTTTTTT	CASSPSTGELFF
TRBV13	.	TRBJ1-3	.	TGTGCCAGCAGCCGACGGACAGAAGGAAACACCATATATTTT	CASSRRTEGNTIYF
TRBV27	.	TRBJ1-5	TRBD1	TGTGCCTCCTCGGACAGGGAAGAAATCCAGCCCCAGCATTTT	CASSDREEIQPQHF